This TCR beta chain comes out of a study of Graves' ophthalmopathy and Graves' hyperthyroidism. Points from the study as a whole: Among expanded thyroid clonotypes above 0.001 frequency, most also occurred in blood. Progression of ophthalmopathy was predicted by the model with 60% to 71% sensitivity and roughly 73% specificity.

Germline lookup yields CDR1 SQVTM and CDR2 ANQGSEA. Trimming stripped 5 bases from V and 0 bases from J, with 17 bases between. The CDR3 is 16 residues long. This clonotype was seen many times. Its antigen is unidentified. RNA transcripts were the template, and TCR beta CDR3 regions were amplified from them. First-round RT-PCR employed HTBI primers, with a second-round multiplex PCR after it. TCRdb passed the multiplex PCR reads through MiXCR, listing each CDR3 protein once. The table has hundreds of thousands of distinct CDR3 sequences, about 20% seen once; the top ten hold around 6.9%. Source material: peripheral blood. V usage is TRBV29-1 and J usage is TRBJ1-5; D may be TRBD1 (5 bases). This receptor was identified in a woman aged 18-29 years with stable Graves' hyperthyroidism. Some clones in this sample may be carry-over from other donors' samples. DNA for the CDR3: TGCAGCGTTCGGGACGGAAACATCTATAGCAATCAGCCCCAGCATTTT. Amino acid sequence: CSVRDGNIYSNQPQHF. The variable domain in full, with the rest retrieved from reference TRBV29-1 and TRBJ1-5, is SAVISQKPSRDICQRGTSLTIQCQVDSQVTMMFWYRQQPGQSLTLIATANQGSEATYESGFVIDKFPISRPNLTFSTLTVSNMSPEDSSIYLCSVRDGNIYSNQPQHFGDGTRLSIL.